A selection of T cell receptor beta chains follows, all from one sample in a study of blood T cell repertoires in COVID-19. The protocol was immunoSEQ multiplex PCR, while the TCRdb copy is restricted to in-frame clones and leaves out a portion. The table lists over 85,000 clones, roughly 87% of them singletons. The sample comprised peripheral blood. These receptors were taken from a woman aged 45-59 years with COVID-19, enrolled during active disease. Each CDR3 is given with its conserved first and last residue. The order of the fields is clone size, J gene, D gene, V gene, CDR3 protein, CDR3 DNA. A D gene is named only where the DNA matches it firmly. Not every row has a clone size; where given, it reads once, few, many or a size class.

>-|TRBJ2-5|TRBD2|TRBV6-7
CASSYERGGNTETQYF
TGTGCCAGCAGTTACGAGCGGGGGGGTAATACGGAGACCCAGTACTTC
>-|TRBJ2-3|-|TRBV19
CASWARGTDTQYF
TGTGCCAGTTGGGCCAGAGGGACAGATACGCAGTATTTT
>-|TRBJ1-5|TRBD1|TRBV27
CASSQIRDRGGNQPQHF
TGTGCCAGCAGTCAAATTCGGGACAGGGGAGGTAATCAGCCCCAGCATTTT
>-|TRBJ2-3|TRBD2|TRBV9
CASSSRLAGGPTSTDTQYF
TGTGCCAGCAGCTCAAGACTAGCGGGGGGGCCTACTAGCACAGATACGCAGTATTTT
>-|TRBJ1-6|-|TRBV4-1
CASSQVGGRDSPLHF
TGCGCCAGCAGCCAAGTGGGGGGACGCGATTCACCCCTCCACTTT
>once|TRBJ1-3|-|TRBV19
CASNIDTNSGNTIYF
TGTGCCAGTAACATTGACACCAACTCTGGAAACACCATATATTTT
>-|TRBJ2-1|-|TRBV29-1
CSVVRQAGYNEQFF
TGCAGCGTTGTGAGGCAGGCAGGGTACAATGAGCAGTTCTTC
>once|TRBJ2-6|TRBD1|TRBV19
CASSMWTGETPGANVLTF
TGTGCCAGTAGTATGTGGACAGGGGAAACTCCTGGGGCCAACGTCCTGACTTTC
>few|TRBJ1-6|-|TRBV2
CASNAGGYNSPLHF
TGTGCCAGCAACGCTGGAGGCTATAATTCACCCCTCCACTTT
>-|TRBJ1-1|TRBD1|TRBV6-5
CASSYPPKGAGTEAFF
TGTGCCAGCAGTTACCCACCGAAGGGGGCAGGTACTGAAGCTTTCTTT
>-|TRBJ2-5|TRBD2|TRBV18
CASSSTSGGQETQYF
TGTGCCAGCTCATCGACTAGCGGGGGCCAAGAGACCCAGTACTTC
>-|TRBJ1-1|TRBD1|TRBV19
CASSRWTGDTEAFF
TGTGCCAGTAGCCGTTGGACAGGGGACACTGAAGCTTTCTTT
>-|TRBJ2-2|TRBD2|TRBV28
CASSRAGGPVNTGELFF
TGTGCCAGCAGCCGAGCGGGGGGGCCGGTAAATACCGGGGAGCTGTTTTTT
>once|TRBJ2-1|-|TRBV13
CASSLLYNEQFF
TGTGCCAGCAGCTTATTATACAATGAGCAGTTCTTC
>-|TRBJ1-2|TRBD1|TRBV28
CASSAYRGGAYGYTF
TGTGCCAGCAGTGCCTACAGGGGAGGAGCCTATGGCTACACCTTC
>once|TRBJ2-5|-|TRBV11-2
CASSLWGETQETQYF
TGTGCCAGCAGCCTTTGGGGGGAGACCCAAGAGACCCAGTACTTC
>-|TRBJ2-4|-|TRBV9
CASSIMTGTITKNIQYF
TGTGCCAGCAGTATAATGACAGGTACAATTACCAAAAACATTCAGTACTTC
>once|TRBJ2-7|-|TRBV18
CASSPLAGGPEQYF
TGTGCCAGCTCACCTCTGGCAGGGGGGCCGGAGCAGTACTTC
>-|TRBJ1-6|-|TRBV11-3
CASSLEGSSPLHF
TGTGCCAGCAGCTTAGAAGGGAGCTCACCCCTCCACTTT
>-|TRBJ1-5|-|TRBV13
CASRNTGLYSNQPQHF
TGTGCCAGCAGAAATACGGGACTCTATAGCAATCAGCCCCAGCATTTT
>-|TRBJ2-2|-|TRBV27
CASSLGAENTGELFF
TGTGCCAGCAGTTTAGGGGCGGAAAACACCGGGGAGCTGTTTTTT
>-|TRBJ1-4|-|TRBV10-3
CAINSGYGEKLFF
TGTGCCATCAATTCCGGGTATGGAGAAAAACTGTTTTTT
>-|TRBJ1-4|TRBD1|TRBV5-6
CASSLGQGPYEKLFF
TGTGCCAGCAGCCTTGGACAGGGCCCTTATGAAAAACTGTTTTTT
>-|TRBJ1-6|-|TRBV3-1/TRBV3-2
CASSQDSGYNSPLHF
TGTGCCAGCAGCCAAGATTCAGGATATAATTCACCCCTCCACTTT
>once|TRBJ2-3|TRBD2|TRBV19
CASSILGRGTDTQYF
TGTGCCAGTAGTATACTCGGGAGGGGCACAGATACGCAGTATTTT
>once|TRBJ2-5|-|TRBV11-2
CASSSRGGYQETQYF
TGTGCCAGCAGCTCCCGTGGGGGGTACCAAGAGACCCAGTACTTC
>-|TRBJ2-7|TRBD1|TRBV6-5
CASTQTGQSYEQYF
TGTGCCAGCACCCAGACAGGGCAGTCCTACGAGCAGTACTTC
>few|TRBJ2-3|-|TRBV5-4
CASSFPENGEVDTDTQYF
TGTGCCAGCAGCTTTCCCGAAAACGGGGAGGTGGACACAGATACGCAGTATTTT
>-|TRBJ2-7|-|TRBV27
CASSLTLAPNYEQYF
TGTGCCAGCAGTTTAACGCTAGCGCCTAACTACGAGCAGTACTTC
>-|TRBJ1-5|-|TRBV28
CASRPGALGRQPQHF
TGTGCCAGCAGGCCAGGCGCGTTAGGGAGACAGCCCCAGCATTTT
>-|TRBJ2-1|TRBD2|TRBV14
CASSQGAGGYSYNEQFF
TGTGCCAGCAGCCAAGGGGCGGGGGGTTACTCCTACAATGAGCAGTTCTTC
>-|TRBJ1-2|-|TRBV6-5
CASAGEREYTF
TGTGCCAGCGCGGGGGAGAGGGAGTACACCTTC
>-|TRBJ2-5|-|TRBV5-4
CASSSYTTGGGETQYF
TGTGCCAGCAGCTCCTACACCACAGGGGGGGGAGAGACCCAGTACTTC
>-|TRBJ1-6|-|TRBV9
CASSVGGSGNSPLHF
TGTGCCAGCAGCGTAGGGGGATCGGGAAATTCACCCCTCCACTTT
>-|TRBJ1-2|-|TRBV3-1/TRBV3-2
CASSQSGGYTF
TGTGCCAGCAGCCAGAGCGGGGGCTACACCTTC
>-|TRBJ2-7|-|TRBV7-2
CASSPSVIEFVGQYF
TGTGCCAGCAGCCCCAGCGTGATCGAATTTGTTGGGCAGTACTTC
>-|TRBJ2-7|-|TRBV7-2
CASSLALEVRRDEQYF
TGTGCCAGCAGCTTAGCGCTGGAGGTACGACGCGACGAGCAGTACTTC
>-|TRBJ1-1|-|TRBV13
CASSSINTEAFF
TGTGCCAGCAGCTCAATTAACACTGAAGCTTTCTTT
>-|TRBJ1-4|-|TRBV4-2
CASSQFMGAGEKLFF
TGTGCCAGCAGCCAATTTATGGGGGCTGGTGAAAAACTGTTTTTT
>once|TRBJ1-2|-|TRBV19
CASSSQGKGGYTF
TGTGCCAGTAGTTCACAGGGAAAGGGTGGCTACACCTTC
>-|TRBJ2-3|TRBD2|TRBV28
CASRSGGATDTQYF
TGTGCCAGCAGGAGCGGGGGGGCAACAGATACGCAGTATTTT
>-|TRBJ2-5|TRBD2|TRBV7-9
CASSSGLAQETQYF
TGTGCCAGCAGCTCGGGACTAGCCCAAGAGACCCAGTACTTC
>once|TRBJ1-6|TRBD1|TRBV28
CASSDPGQGSSPLHF
TGTGCCAGCAGTGACCCTGGACAGGGGAGTTCACCCCTCCACTTT
>-|TRBJ2-2|-|TRBV5-4
CASSLFFGRNTGELFF
TGTGCCAGCAGCTTGTTCTTTGGGAGAAACACCGGGGAGCTGTTTTTT
>-|TRBJ2-2|TRBD1|TRBV7-8
CASRAGTGGNTGELFF
TGTGCCAGCAGAGCAGGGACAGGGGGCAACACCGGGGAGCTGTTTTTT
>-|TRBJ2-5|TRBD2|TRBV19
CASSATSGDQETQYF
TGTGCCAGTAGTGCGACTAGCGGAGACCAAGAGACCCAGTACTTC
>-|TRBJ1-2|-|TRBV7-2
CASSPGFLKEILYGYTF
TGTGCCAGCAGCCCGGGATTTCTCAAGGAAATTCTCTATGGCTACACCTTC
>-|TRBJ2-7|-|TRBV4-2
CASSQVAGPSYEQYF
TGTGCCAGCAGCCAAGTCGCAGGGCCCTCCTACGAGCAGTACTTC
>-|TRBJ2-3|-|TRBV5-6
CASSREVTDTQYF
TGTGCCAGCAGCCGGGAAGTCACAGATACGCAGTATTTT
>-|TRBJ2-1|-|TRBV11-2
CASSLETGGLSYNEQFF
TGTGCCAGCAGCTTAGAGACTGGCGGACTCTCCTACAATGAGCAGTTCTTC
>-|TRBJ1-1|TRBD1|TRBV5-4
CASSATGVLNTEAFF
TGTGCCAGCAGCGCGACAGGGGTCCTGAACACTGAAGCTTTCTTT